This entry lists 15 T cell receptor beta chains sequenced from one sample in a study of T cell responses to AZD1222 COVID-19 vaccine. TCRdb's table, derived via immunoSEQ multiplex PCR, lists solely in-frame clones and lacks some. This table holds fewer than 150,000 clones, less than 95% found once. Sequencing used peripheral blood, obtained on day 0 of AZD1222 vaccination. Every receptor here comes from an adult in good health.

The chain joins TRBV18 to TRBJ1-4; TRBD1 matches at 8 bases. The CDR3 contains 16 residues. Germline values: CDR1 KGHSH, CDR2 LQKENI. V was clipped by 4 bases and J by 2 bases; unmatched bases: 6. The CDR3 region is CASSLTGQGTNEKLFF. The DNA of the CDR3 is TGTGCCAGCTCACTAACAGGACAGGGTACTAATGAAAAACTGTTTTTT.

This clone appeared once. Additional DNA sequences in this sample encode the identical CDR3. The J gene is TRBJ2-7, the V gene TRBV30; 11 nucleotides agree with TRBD2. The V gene end was trimmed by 3 bases and the J gene end by 6 bases; junction bases not matched to a gene: 4. Germline assignment: CDR1 GTSNPN and CDR2 SVGIG (reference sequence). This CDR3 contains 13 residues. CDR3 DNA sequence: TGTGCCTGGAGGCTAGCGGGAGGAGGCGAGCAGTACTTC. Translation: CAWRLAGGGEQYF.

The chain couples TRBV2 to TRBJ2-2, with 7 bases lining up with TRBD2. This CDR3 is built from 16 residues. The V gene end was trimmed by 1 base and the J gene end by 3 bases; junction bases not matched to a gene: 5. CDR1 and CDR2 from the germline V gene are SNHLY and FYNNEI. The CDR3 nucleotides read TGTGCCAGCAGTGAAGAGCTAGCGGCTTACACCGGGGAGCTGTTTTTT. It specifies CASSEELAAYTGELFF.

The chain uses TRBV7-2 and TRBJ1-2; D unclear. The germline CDR1 and CDR2 sequences are SGHTA and FQGNSA. This CDR3 has 11 amino acids. Deletions cut 0 bases from V and 4 bases from J, with 0 bases between. CDR3 DNA: TGTGCCAGCAGCTTAGCCTATGGCTACACCTTC. This gives the protein CASSLAYGYTF.

The chain carries TRBV19 and TRBJ2-2; weak D call: TRBD2 (5 bases). CDR3 size: 16 residues. V gave up 4 bases and J gave up 2 bases, with 14 bases separating them. Germline V gene data show CDR1 as LNHDA and CDR2 as SQIVND (reference sequence). The CDR3 DNA reads TGTGCCAGTAGTACAGACTATAACTATAACACCGGGGAGCTGTTTTTT. This encodes CASSTDYNYNTGELFF. The complete variable domain, with remaining parts taken from reference TRBV19 and TRBJ2-2, reads DGGITQSPKYLFRKEGQNVTLSCEQNLNHDAMYWYRQDPGQGLRLIYYSQIVNDFQKGDIAEGYSVSREKKESFPLTVTSAQKNPTAFYLCASSTDYNYNTGELFFGEGSRLTVL.

This rearrangement joins TRBV13 to TRBJ2-7, with 9 bases matching TRBD1. The CDR3 spans 15 residues. J was trimmed by 3 bases and V by 4 bases; bases with no gene match: 7. Germline-derived CDR1 and CDR2 are PRHDT and FYEKMQ (reference sequence). The CDR3 coding sequence is TGTGCCAGCAGCTCTGTAGGGACAGGGTTCTACGAGCAGTACTTC. It is translated as CASSSVGTGFYEQYF.

This clone was observed once. The rearrangement joins TRBV19 to TRBJ1-2; 9 bases match TRBD1. This CDR3 contains 13 residues. Germline loops: CDR1 LNHDA, CDR2 SQIVND (reference sequence). Losses at the gene ends were 6 bases for V and 4 bases for J; bases not matched to a gene: 3. The CDR3: CASRGTGSYGYTF. CDR3 DNA: TGTGCCAGTAGGGGGACAGGGTCCTATGGCTACACCTTC.

The chain joins TRBV14 to TRBJ1-6; 8 bases fit TRBD1. Germline assignment: CDR1 SGHDN and CDR2 FVKESK. The V gene end was trimmed by 5 bases and the J gene end by 10 bases; junction bases not matched to a gene: 7. The CDR3 covers 14 residues. The CDR3 here is CASSLDRGGSPLHF. The CDR3 nucleotides are TGTGCCAGCAGCTTAGACAGGGGAGGCTCACCCCTCCACTTT.

This sequence joins TRBV30 and TRBJ1-2, with D perhaps TRBD1 (5 bases). Per the germline V gene, CDR1 is GTSNPN and CDR2 is SVGIG (reference sequence). The CDR3 is 14 amino acids. V lost 1 base and J lost 0, with 9 bases in between. CDR3 DNA sequence: TGTGCCTGGAGTGGAGACAGAGCTAACTATGGCTACACCTTC. This translates into CAWSGDRANYGYTF.

V and J are TRBV19 and TRBJ2-1; 10 positions match TRBD2. V gave up 3 bases and J gave up 5 bases; unmatched junction bases: 4. CDR1 and CDR2 from the germline V gene are LNHDA and SQIVND (reference sequence). CDR3 length equals 15 residues. This chain's CDR3 is CASSISSGSHNEQFF. In nucleotides, the CDR3 is TGTGCCAGTAGTATCTCTAGCGGGAGCCACAATGAGCAGTTCTTC.

The V and J genes are TRBV19 and TRBJ1-4, with TRBD1 identical over 9 bases. This CDR3 is built from 14 residues. Germline V lookup: CDR1 LNHDA, CDR2 SQIVND (reference sequence). V lost 5 bases and J lost 8; bases outside the gene matches: 6. In DNA form, the CDR3 reads TGTGCCAGTAGTGGGACAGGGAGAAGGGAAAAACTGTTTTTT. Translation gives CASSGTGRREKLFF.

V usage is TRBV6-5 and J usage is TRBJ1-2; possible D gene TRBD1, 6 bases. Germline V gene lookup returns CDR1 MNHEY and CDR2 SVGAGI. The V end lost 6 bases, the J end lost 3 bases, and 8 bases lay between the germline ends. The CDR3 sequence is 12 residues long. CDR3 sequence reads: CASSPGDYGYTF. As DNA, the CDR3 is TGTGCCAGCAGCCCAGGGGACTATGGCTACACCTTC.

With respect to this clone: The junction differs from germline at one of its ends, possibly a read error. The rearrangement links TRBV14 to TRBJ2-7, with 8 bases identical to TRBD2. Per germline, CDR1 SGHDN and CDR2 FVKESK. The CDR3 runs to 11 residues. The chain's CDR3 is CASSPGGPPFF. CDR3 nucleotides: TGTGCCAGCAGCCCGGGAGGGCCGCCGTTCTTC. Full variable domain (rest looked up from reference TRBV14 and TRBJ2-7): EAGVTQFPSHSVIEKGQTVTLRCDPISGHDNLYWYRRVMGKEIKFLLHFVKESKQDESGMPNNRFLAERTGGTYSTLKVQPAELEDSGVYFCASSPGGPPFFGPGTRLTVT.

V usage is TRBV27 and J usage is TRBJ2-5; the match to TRBD2 covers 9 bases. Germline V gene sequence: CDR1 MNHEY, CDR2 SMNVEV (reference sequence). The CDR3 is 16 amino acids. V was clipped by 5 bases and J by 4 bases; unmatched bases: 11. CDR3 DNA: TGTGCCAGCAGTCCCCTTTCCTCGACTAGCGGAGAGACCCAGTACTTC. Protein: CASSPLSSTSGETQYF.

This chain uses TRBV6-5 with TRBJ1-1; D gene ambiguous. This CDR3 has 13 residues. The germline gives CDR1 MNHEY, CDR2 SVGAGI. V shed 0 bases and J shed 10 bases, with 12 bases lying between them. The CDR3 region is CASSYSRALGAFF. The CDR3 bases are TGTGCCAGCAGTTACTCGCGGGCCCTGGGAGCTTTCTTT.